What follows is one T cell receptor (beta chain) and its context. Its antigen is not known. This sample was included in a study of blood T cells in healthy people across ages. Broader study findings: Donor CMV status, an unknown factor, possibly confounded changes in expanded clonotypes. Investigators treated diversity estimates from one million T cells as underestimates.

A second PCR, run for about 7 to 11 cycles, used a sample-barcoded 5' primer plus a J-beta primer mix. TCRdb reanalysed the 5' RACE reads using MiXCR and keeps one entry per CDR3 protein. This sample carries roughly 1,800,000 distinct CDR3 sequences, roughly 52% of them seen once, and the ten largest clones take approximately 2.1%. The sample providers were healthy Caucasian people from Russia, aged about 6 to 100. The CDR3 is 16 residues long. The V end lost 7 bases, the J end lost 0 bases, and 16 bases lay between the germline ends. Germline lookup yields CDR1 LGHDT and CDR2 YNNKEL (reference sequence).

The origin of this receptor is a woman aged 40-49 years in good health. The sample comprised blood. This chain uses TRBV3-1 with TRBJ2-1; D is ambiguous. The DNA of the CDR3 is TGTGCCAGCAAGGCGCCGGTGGGTATCTCCTACAATGAGCAGTTCTTC. Translated: CASKAPVGISYNEQFF.